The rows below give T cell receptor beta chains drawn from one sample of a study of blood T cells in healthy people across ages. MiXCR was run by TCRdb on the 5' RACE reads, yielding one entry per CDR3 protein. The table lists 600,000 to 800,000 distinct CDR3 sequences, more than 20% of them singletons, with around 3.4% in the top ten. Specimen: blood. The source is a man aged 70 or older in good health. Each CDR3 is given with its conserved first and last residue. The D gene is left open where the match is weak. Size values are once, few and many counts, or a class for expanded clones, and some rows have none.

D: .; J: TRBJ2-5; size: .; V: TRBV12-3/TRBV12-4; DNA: TGTGCCAGCAGCATAGCGAACCAAGAGACCCAGTACTTC; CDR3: CASSIANQETQYF
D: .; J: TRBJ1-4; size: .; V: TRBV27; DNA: TGTGCCAGCAGTTTATTGGGCGGGTTTAGTGAAAAACTGTTTTTT; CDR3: CASSLLGGFSEKLFF
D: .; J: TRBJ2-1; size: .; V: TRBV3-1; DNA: TGTGCCAGCAGCCGGGGAGAGGCCTACAATGAGCAGTTCTTC; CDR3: CASSRGEAYNEQFF
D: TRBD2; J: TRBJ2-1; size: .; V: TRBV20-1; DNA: TGCAGTGCTCCGGGTAGCGGGAGGTCCTACAATGAGCAGTTCTTC; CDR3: CSAPGSGRSYNEQFF
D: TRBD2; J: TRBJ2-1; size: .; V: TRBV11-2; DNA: TGTGCCAGCAGCTCCCCGGGACTAGCGGGGAAACCCAGGGATGAGCAGTTCTTC; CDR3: CASSSPGLAGKPRDEQFF
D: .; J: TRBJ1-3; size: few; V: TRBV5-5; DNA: TGTGCCAGCAGCTTGGATGGAGCGGCAAACACCATATATTTT; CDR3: CASSLDGAANTIYF
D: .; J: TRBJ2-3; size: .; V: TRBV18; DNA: TGTGCCAGCTCAGGAAGACTAACTAGCACAGATACGCAGTATTTT; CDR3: CASSGRLTSTDTQYF
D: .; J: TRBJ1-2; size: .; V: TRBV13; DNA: TGTACCAGCAGCTTAAGGGGTTTCGGCTATGGCTACACCTTC; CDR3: CTSSLRGFGYGYTF
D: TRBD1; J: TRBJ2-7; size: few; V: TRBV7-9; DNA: TGTGCCAGCAGCTTAGGACCGGACAGGGTAACGGGGAAGACCTACGAGCAGTACTTC; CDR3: CASSLGPDRVTGKTYEQYF
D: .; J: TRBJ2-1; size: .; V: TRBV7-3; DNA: TGTGCCAGCAGCTTAGATCGGACCGCGAATGAGCAGTTCTTC; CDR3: CASSLDRTANEQFF
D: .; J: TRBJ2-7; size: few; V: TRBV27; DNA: TGTGCCAGCGGGGCAAGGGGGACCTACGAGCAGTACTTC; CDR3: CASGARGTYEQYF
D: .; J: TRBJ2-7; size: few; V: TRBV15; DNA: TGTGCCACCAGCAGAGTTGGAGGGTCCTACGAGCAGTACTTC; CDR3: CATSRVGGSYEQYF
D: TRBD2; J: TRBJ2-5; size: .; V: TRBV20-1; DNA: TGCAGTGCTAGTATTAGCGGGAGTTTAGAGACCCAGTACTTC; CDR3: CSASISGSLETQYF
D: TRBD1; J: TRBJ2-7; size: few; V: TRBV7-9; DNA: TGTGCCAGCAGCTCGTCAGGGGGCGGCGAGCAGTACTTC; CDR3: CASSSSGGGEQYF
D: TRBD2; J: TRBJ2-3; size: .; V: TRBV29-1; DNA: TGCAGCAGTACCGGGACTAGCGGGACCAGCACAGATACGCAGTATTTT; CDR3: CSSTGTSGTSTDTQYF
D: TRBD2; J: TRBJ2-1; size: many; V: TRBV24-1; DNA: TGTGCCACCAGTGCTAGCGGGATTACCAATGAGCAGTTCTTC; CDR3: CATSASGITNEQFF
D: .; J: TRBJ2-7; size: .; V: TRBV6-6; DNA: TGTGCCAGCAGTTATAGGGGTAATCTCGAAGCCTACGAGCAGTACTTC; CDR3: CASSYRGNLEAYEQYF
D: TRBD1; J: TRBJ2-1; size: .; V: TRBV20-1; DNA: TGCAGTGCAACCCGGGACAGCGTCTACAATGAGCAGTTCTTC; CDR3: CSATRDSVYNEQFF
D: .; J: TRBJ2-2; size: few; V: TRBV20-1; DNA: TGCAGTGCCTCGATCAGGGGCACCGGGGAGCTGTTTTTT; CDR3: CSASIRGTGELFF
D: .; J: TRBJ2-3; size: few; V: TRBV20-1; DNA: TGCAGTGCTAGAGATCTTGTTCGGGACCGCACAGATACGCAGTATTTT; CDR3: CSARDLVRDRTDTQYF
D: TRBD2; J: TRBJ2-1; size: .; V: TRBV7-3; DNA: TGTGCCAGCAGCTTAACGGGACTAGCGGGAGGGTTTGAGCAGTTCTTC; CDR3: CASSLTGLAGGFEQFF
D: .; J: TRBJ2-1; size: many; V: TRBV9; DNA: TGTGCCAGCAGCCCCCTCTCTAGCGCGTACTACAATGAGCAGTTCTTC; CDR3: CASSPLSSAYYNEQFF